This T cell receptor beta chain was recorded in a study of blood T cell repertoires in COVID-19. Background on the study: There were acute and convalescent COVID-19 samples, and they came from the United States, Italy and Spain. PBMCs, B-cell-depleted T cells, or T cells provided the cDNA or gDNA that made up the material.

Produced via immunoSEQ multiplex PCR; TCRdb's table is partial and in-frame only. The table records fewer than 40,000 clones, 70% to 90% of them present only once. The CDR3 length is 16 residues. Germline V lookup: CDR1 MNHEY, CDR2 SVGEGT. Trimming removed 0 bases at V and 0 bases at J, with 12 bases between. The clonotype comes from a man in his 70s with active COVID-19. The specimen sequenced was peripheral blood. The chain is built from TRBV6-2 or TRBV6-3 and TRBJ2-7, with a weak D call TRBD1 (5 bases). The DNA for the CDR3 is TGTGCCAGCAGTTACTCACAGGTTCTGTTCTCCTACGAGCAGTACTTC. Its protein is CASSYSQVLFSYEQYF.